This T cell receptor beta chain was obtained from a study of T cell responses to AZD1222 COVID-19 vaccine (dated by TCRdb to about 2021). Regarding the complete study: AZD1222 recipients given second doses at about 4 weeks or at about 12 weeks were pooled, since spike-specific TCR depth and breadth were not found to differ between the two schedules. A total of 240 or so trial participants underwent TCR sequencing, of whom nearly 210 had received two doses of AZD1222 and 26 had received two doses of the MenACWY control vaccine. Trial participants were enrolled into age subgroups of 18-55, 56-69 and 70-plus years, which contained 148, 28 and 57 TCR-sequenced participants, respectively. Beyond this particular receptor, the publication reports: The vaccine-associated CD4 TCRs covered the entire spike protein, and the dominant responses fell in regions 160-218 and 743-854. Most participants were white British and females outnumbered males, and the authors suggested that clonal diversity may have been underestimated. Because no day 14 peak-response samples were available, repertoires were characterized only after the peak T cell response. Conclusions about previously exposed vaccinees are limited, since just five to seven AZD1222 recipients were seropositive for SARS-CoV-2 at baseline. A significant rise in spike-specific TCR breadth and depth was observed after two AZD1222 doses relative to day 0 and relative to MenACWY recipients. Reportedly, almost half of the unique spike-specific TCRs recognized epitopes lying outside the regions that are mutated in the B.1.351 and B.1.1.7 variants. The 56-69-year group was small, and its depth increase did not reach significance, likely because of low power.

The sample's time point label, decoded: baseline before first vaccination. The vaccinee samples were drawn from two UK trials, COV001 and COV002, one of which was a single-blind randomized controlled phase 2/3 trial testing AZD1222 (ChAdOx1 nCoV-19) in healthy adults. Trial participant PBMC samples were collected at day 0 and day 28 after the second dose for TCRbeta chain sequencing. This clone was counted a few times. Its recognized antigen is unknown. The input lacks base qualities; no much larger clone sits a single base away. The CDR3 regions of human TCRbeta chains were analyzed by immunosequencing. Under the source paper's analysis protocol: Repertoire TCRs were checked for matches against a reference library of SARS-CoV-2-specific TCRs that had been generated using the MIRA antigen-specificity platform. Breadth was defined as the fraction of unique TCRs that were SARS-CoV-2-associated, and depth was defined as the fraction of total T cells that were SARS-CoV-2-associated. Using the MIRA data, each spike-specific TCR was mapped to the spike region that the TCR reacts to and placed in a CD4 or CD8 class. Log10-transformed breadth and depth values were compared by one-way ANOVA with Sidak's multiple comparisons tests. TCRdb stores this immuneACCESS table with in-frame sequences only. Part of the clones is absent; in the studies checked, under half of the shortfall reflects unresolved V genes, and no reason is known for the rest. The V and J calls and clone size were taken over from that table, and D and trimming were inferred from the DNA. In this sample the table shows about 140,000 clones, about 90% of which occur a single time. About 1.9% of the sample comes from the top ten.

From the cysteine up to the phenylalanine, the CDR3 has a length of 13 residues. The entry retains the CDR3 DNA only, 39 bases that are in frame from base 1. CDR1 and CDR2 were assigned from the germline V gene as LGHNA and YSLEER. V and J lose 0 bases and 11 bases, and a span of 13 bases separates them. The specimen was peripheral blood, collected on day 0 of AZD1222 vaccination. The source is an adult in good health. The chain uses TRBV4-3 and TRBJ1-1, with an unclear D gene assignment. The base sequence is TGCGCCAGCAGCCAAGACGTAGGGCGGGAGGCTTTCTTT. Protein translation: CASSQDVGREAFF.